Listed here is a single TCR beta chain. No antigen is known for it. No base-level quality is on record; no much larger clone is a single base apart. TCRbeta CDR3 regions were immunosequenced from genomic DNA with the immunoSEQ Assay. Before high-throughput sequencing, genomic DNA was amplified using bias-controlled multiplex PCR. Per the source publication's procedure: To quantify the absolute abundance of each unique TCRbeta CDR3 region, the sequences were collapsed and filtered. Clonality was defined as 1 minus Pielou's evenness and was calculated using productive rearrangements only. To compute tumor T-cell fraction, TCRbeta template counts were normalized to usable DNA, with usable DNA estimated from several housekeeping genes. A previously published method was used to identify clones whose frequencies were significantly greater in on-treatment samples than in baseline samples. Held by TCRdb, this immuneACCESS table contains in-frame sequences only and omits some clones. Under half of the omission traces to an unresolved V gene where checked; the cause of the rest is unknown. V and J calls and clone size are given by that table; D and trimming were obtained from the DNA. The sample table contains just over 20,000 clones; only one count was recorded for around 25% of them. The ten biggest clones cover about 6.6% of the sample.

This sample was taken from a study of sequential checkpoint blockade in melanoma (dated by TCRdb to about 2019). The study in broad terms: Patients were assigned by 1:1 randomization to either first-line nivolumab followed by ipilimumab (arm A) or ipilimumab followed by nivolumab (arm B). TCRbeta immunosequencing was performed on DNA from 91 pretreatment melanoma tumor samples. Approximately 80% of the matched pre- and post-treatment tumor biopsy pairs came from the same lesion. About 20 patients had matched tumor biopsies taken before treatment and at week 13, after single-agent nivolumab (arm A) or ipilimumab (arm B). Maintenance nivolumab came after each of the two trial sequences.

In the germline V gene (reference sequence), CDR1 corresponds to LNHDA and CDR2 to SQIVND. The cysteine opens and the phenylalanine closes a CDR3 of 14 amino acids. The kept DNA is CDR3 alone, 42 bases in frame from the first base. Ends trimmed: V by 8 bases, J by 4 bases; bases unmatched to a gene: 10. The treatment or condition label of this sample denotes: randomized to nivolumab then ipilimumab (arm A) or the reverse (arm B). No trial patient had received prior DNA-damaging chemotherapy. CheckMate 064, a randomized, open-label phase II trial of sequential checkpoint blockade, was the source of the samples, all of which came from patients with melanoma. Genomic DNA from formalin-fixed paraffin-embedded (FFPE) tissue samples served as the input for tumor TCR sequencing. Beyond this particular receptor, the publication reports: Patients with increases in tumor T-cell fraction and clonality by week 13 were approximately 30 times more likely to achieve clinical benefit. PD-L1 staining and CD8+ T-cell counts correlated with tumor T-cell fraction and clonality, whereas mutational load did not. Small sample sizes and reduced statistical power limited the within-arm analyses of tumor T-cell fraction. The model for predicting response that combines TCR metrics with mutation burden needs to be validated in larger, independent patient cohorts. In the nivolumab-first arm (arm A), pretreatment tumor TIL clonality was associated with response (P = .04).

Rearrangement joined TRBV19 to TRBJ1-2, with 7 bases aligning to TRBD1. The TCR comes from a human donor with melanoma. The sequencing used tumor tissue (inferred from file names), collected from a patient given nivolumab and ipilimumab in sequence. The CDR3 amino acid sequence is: CASGLISGGYGYTF. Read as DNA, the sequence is TGTGCCAGTGGGCTCATATCAGGGGGCTATGGCTACACCTTC.